This paragraph reports one TCR beta chain. What it binds is unknown. Peptide-pool stimulation followed by sequencing identified expanded antigen-specific CD4+ clonotypes in the ViraFEST assay. With about 9 days of culture completed, CD4+ T cells were isolated. Vaccine recipients had no previous SARS-CoV-2 infection; their nucleocapsid antibodies were negative. This entry belongs to a study of vaccination effects on CD4 cells after COVID-19. Germline V lookup: CDR1 MNHEY, CDR2 SVGEGT. The CDR3 covers 13 residues. J lost 2 bases, V lost 6 bases, and 2 bases had no gene match. Repertoires were generated with immunoSEQ multiplex PCR, while TCRdb's copy carries only in-frame clones and drops some. The sample has about 48,000 clones; 60% to 80% are singletons.

The chain recombines TRBV6-2 or TRBV6-3 with TRBJ1-2; 8 bases line up with TRBD1. This sample comprised CD4+ T cells from PBMCs cultured with HCoV-OC43 spike peptides, obtained before COVID-19 vaccination. Subset defined: HCoV-OC43 spike overlapping peptide pool stimulation. The TCR originated in a human donor who received a COVID-19 vaccine. The CDR3 protein is CASSRDRNYGYTF. DNA for the CDR3: TGTGCCAGCAGCCGGGACAGGAACTATGGCTACACCTTC.